The 22 T cell receptor beta chains below come from one sample, sequenced in a study of blood T cell repertoires in COVID-19. Only in-frame clones appear in the TCRdb table, and some are missing; sequencing was by immunoSEQ multiplex PCR. The sample has roughly 250,000 clones; approximately 87% are singletons. Sequencing used peripheral blood. The source of these receptors is a woman aged 30 to 39 with COVID-19, enrolled during active disease.

The genes are TRBV18 and TRBJ1-2; D call uncertain. Germline values: CDR1 KGHSH, CDR2 LQKENI. The CDR3 is 13 amino acids. Trimming cost V 6 bases and J 3 bases, with 11 bases left between them. The CDR3 DNA is TGTGCCAGCTCCCCCGAGGAGGACTATGGCTACACCTTC. Its translation: CASSPEEDYGYTF.

The J gene is TRBJ2-1, the V gene TRBV5-6; 10 bases map to TRBD2. This CDR3 region has 15 residues. Germline CDR1 is SGHDT and CDR2 is YYEEEE. Trimming removed 1 base from V and 4 bases from J; junction bases left unmatched: 2. The CDR3 DNA is TGTGCCAGCAGCTTGATTAGCGGGAGGTACAATGAGCAGTTCTTC. It translates to CASSLISGRYNEQFF.

The genes are TRBV2 and TRBJ2-2; 8 positions match TRBD1. Trimming removed 8 bases from V and 6 bases from J; junction bases left unmatched: 5. CDR1 and CDR2 from the germline V gene are SNHLY and FYNNEI. The CDR3 runs to 13 residues. The CDR3 is CASDRGVAGELFF. CDR3 bases: TGTGCCAGCGACAGGGGAGTGGCCGGGGAGCTGTTTTTT.

V gene TRBV2 combines with J gene TRBJ1-2; the D is unclear. The CDR3 spans 15 residues. CDR1 is SNHLY, CDR2 FYNNEI, per germline. Trimming left V 5 bases short and J 7 bases short, with 20 bases between. The CDR3 loop is CASSLESHSLGGYTF. The DNA of the CDR3 is TGTGCCAGCAGTCTGGAGTCGCACTCGCTGGGTGGCTACACCTTC.

The gene calls are TRBV29-1 and TRBJ2-7, with TRBD2 as a possible D gene (5 bases). The CDR3 sequence is 19 residues long. CDR1 is SQVTM and CDR2 is ANQGSEA in the germline V gene. Trimming cost V 5 bases and J 2 bases, with 31 bases left between them. The CDR3 is CSVFGPAARSLKKTYEQYF. As DNA, the CDR3 is TGCAGCGTTTTCGGCCCAGCGGCCCGATCGCTCAAAAAAACCTACGAGCAGTACTTC.

The J gene is TRBJ2-3, the V gene TRBV11-3, with TRBD1 identical over 7 bases. CDR3 size: 13 residues. The trim removed 6 bases at V and 4 bases at J, leaving 4 bases unmatched. The germline CDR1 and CDR2 sequences are SGHNT and YENEEA. The CDR3 DNA reads as TGTGCCAGCAGTACAGGGGTGGCAGATACGCAGTATTTT. Residues: CASSTGVADTQYF.

The V and J genes are TRBV29-1 and TRBJ2-3; D may be TRBD2 (5 bases). Germline CDR1 is SQVTM and CDR2 is ANQGSEA. The CDR3 has 12 residues. V was pared by 8 bases and J by 2 bases, with 11 bases between. For the CDR3, the DNA is TGCAGCCTCTCCGGGGTCACAGATACGCAGTATTTT. Amino acids: CSLSGVTDTQYF.

The V call is TRBV28, the J call TRBJ1-5, with a weak D call TRBD1 (5 bases). The CDR3 is 15 amino acids. V lost 3 bases and J 3 bases, leaving 12 bases between the germline ends. CDR1 is MDHEN, CDR2 SYDVKM, per germline. CDR3 region: CASSFVRVDNQPQHF. The CDR3 DNA is TGTGCCAGCAGTTTCGTCAGGGTAGACAATCAGCCCCAGCATTTT.

The chain combines TRBV5-1 with TRBJ2-5, with D possibly TRBD2 on 6 matching bases. The CDR3 is 14 residues long. V lost 4 bases, J lost 5 bases, and 15 bases lay in between. Germline CDR1 SGHRS, CDR2 YFSETQ. The CDR3 region is CASSKGLDYETQYF. The CDR3 DNA reads as TGCGCCAGCAGCAAGGGACTGGATTATGAGACCCAGTACTTC.

The chain is built from TRBV6-5 and TRBJ2-7; TRBD2 is a possible D gene (7 bases). CDR1 is MNHEY and CDR2 is SVGAGI in the germline V gene. Trimming cost V 4 bases and J 3 bases, with 19 bases left between them. The CDR3 covers 16 residues. DNA for the CDR3: TGTGCCAGCAGTTTCGGGGTAGGAGGGGGGGTCTACGAGCAGTACTTC. This translates into CASSFGVGGGVYEQYF.

This clone has a single count. The V gene is TRBV29-1, the J gene TRBJ2-7, with D maybe TRBD2 (5 bases). From germline, CDR1 is SQVTM and CDR2 ANQGSEA. There are 12 residues in the CDR3. The V and J ends lost 6 bases and 2 bases respectively, with 11 bases between them. CDR3: CSVEADTYEQYF. In nucleotides, the CDR3 is TGCAGCGTGGAGGCGGATACCTACGAGCAGTACTTC.

The V gene is TRBV27, the J gene TRBJ1-2; possibly TRBD1 for D (6 bases). This CDR3 has 16 amino acids. CDR1 and CDR2 (germline): MNHEY, SMNVEV (reference sequence). With 3 bases removed from V and 4 bases from J, the gap between germline ends came to 18 bases. CDR3 in amino acids: CASSFARLQGPYGYTF. Here the CDR3 DNA reads TGTGCCAGCAGTTTTGCCCGCTTACAGGGCCCCTATGGCTACACCTTC.

The chain employs TRBV10-1 and TRBJ2-7; unclear D gene. Between the trimmed V and J ends, which lost 2 bases and 1 base, there was a span of 9 bases. The CDR3 extends over 14 amino acids. From germline, CDR1 is WNHNN and CDR2 SYGVQD (reference sequence). This CDR3 is CASSESVRSYEQYF. In nucleotides, the CDR3 is TGCGCCAGCAGTGAGAGTGTCAGATCCTACGAGCAGTACTTC.

The chain carries TRBV3-1 (or the pseudogene TRBV3-2) and TRBJ2-7, with 10 bases matching TRBD1. The CDR3 is made up of 17 amino acids. Trimming cost V 0 bases and J 2 bases; bases outside gene matches: 7. Germline V gene data show CDR1 as LGHDT and CDR2 as YNNKEL (reference sequence). The CDR3 protein is CASSQDRLGTGAYEQYF. The CDR3 coding sequence is TGTGCCAGCAGCCAAGATAGACTCGGGACAGGGGCCTACGAGCAGTACTTC.

The CDR3 loop reads CASSVLGGSTDTQYF. Written as DNA, the CDR3 is TGTGCCAGCAGCGTATTAGGCGGTAGCACAGATACGCAGTATTTT. The V and J genes are TRBV9 and TRBJ2-3; D not certain. This CDR3 is built from 15 residues. V shed 1 base and J shed 0 bases, with 9 bases lying between them. Germline V gene lookup returns CDR1 SGDLS and CDR2 YYNGEE.

The chain carries TRBV28 and TRBJ2-1; 11 bases line up with TRBD2. J was trimmed by 9 bases and V by 3 bases; bases with no gene match: 4. The CDR3 sequence is 14 residues long. Germline assignment: CDR1 MDHEN and CDR2 SYDVKM. CDR3 coding DNA: TGTGCCAGCAGTTTTAGCGGGGGGGCGTTTGAGCAGTTCTTC. Its translation is CASSFSGGAFEQFF.

This clone was found once. This sequence joins TRBV27 and TRBJ2-7; 7 bases align to TRBD1. V dropped 4 bases and J dropped 6; count of bases not matched to a gene: 15. This CDR3 region has 16 residues. The germline V gene encodes CDR1 MNHEY and CDR2 SMNVEV (reference sequence). In DNA form, the CDR3 reads TGTGCCAGCAGTTCCCGAACTGCGGACAGGCCCGCCGAGCAGTACTTC. Encoded protein: CASSSRTADRPAEQYF.

This clone was counted between two and nine times. CDR3 bases: TGTGCCAGCAGCCGTGGACAGGAGCCTGCCTACGAGCAGTACTTC. Translation gives CASSRGQEPAYEQYF. The chain recombines TRBV5-4 with TRBJ2-7; 7 bases fit TRBD1. Germline assignment: CDR1 SGHNT and CDR2 YYREEE (reference sequence). Losses at the gene ends were 4 bases for V and 2 bases for J; bases not matched to a gene: 9. The CDR3 covers 15 residues.

The chain combines TRBV11-2 with TRBJ1-2, with D tentatively TRBD1 (5 bases). The V and J ends lost 7 bases and 7 bases respectively, with 19 bases between them. This CDR3 has 14 amino acids. Germline V gene data show CDR1 as SGHAT and CDR2 as FQNNGV. DNA for the CDR3: TGTGCCAGCACCCGGGTTGCGGGGGAGGTTGGCTACACCTTC. Protein product: CASTRVAGEVGYTF.

V usage is TRBV2 and J usage is TRBJ2-7, with unresolved D. The CDR3 spans 14 residues. Between the trimmed V and J ends, which lost 6 bases and 3 bases, there was a span of 15 bases. Germline-derived CDR1 and CDR2 are SNHLY and FYNNEI. The CDR3 DNA is TGTGCCAGCAGGGAGACCACGGCCAGCTACGAGCAGTACTTC. This translates into CASRETTASYEQYF.

The chain recombines TRBV10-1 with TRBJ2-2; 7 nucleotides agree with TRBD1. The CDR3 loop spans 14 amino acids. The V gene end was trimmed by 6 bases and the J gene end by 1 base; junction bases not matched to a gene: 2. Germline assignment: CDR1 WNHNN and CDR2 SYGVQD (reference sequence). The CDR3 sequence: CASRRQGNTGELFF. The CDR3 DNA sequence: TGCGCCAGCAGGCGACAGGGGAACACCGGGGAGCTGTTTTTT.

This chain links TRBV11-2 with TRBJ2-5; 7 bases match TRBD2. Trimming at V came to 2 bases and at J to 3 bases, leaving 0 bases not matched to a gene. This CDR3 region has 13 residues. Germline loops: CDR1 SGHAT, CDR2 FQNNGV. The CDR3 region is CASSLLAEETQYF. CDR3 bases: TGTGCCAGCAGCTTACTAGCGGAAGAGACCCAGTACTTC.